These 20 T cell receptor beta chains originate from one sample sequenced in a study of cytomegalovirus exposure and HLA in healthy donors. With 60 Vbeta and 13 Jbeta primers, the PCR was carried out. Assay used: immunoSEQ multiplex PCR; TCRdb lists only in-frame clones, some missing. The sample has around 99,000 clones; 70% to 80% are singletons. Sequencing was done on a sample of PBMCs. The receptors originated from a man aged 40-49 years in good health and CMV-seronegative.

This rearrangement joins TRBV11-2 to TRBJ2-1; 11 bases are shared with TRBD2. The V and J ends lost 1 base and 4 bases, in that order; junction bases with no gene match: 3. CDR1 SGHAT and CDR2 FQNNGV come from the germline V gene. The CDR3 covers 16 residues. The CDR3 loop reads CASSLGLAGQYNEQFF. The DNA for the CDR3 is TGTGCCAGCAGCTTAGGACTAGCGGGACAGTACAATGAGCAGTTCTTC. Together with reference TRBV11-2 and TRBJ2-1, the CDR3 gives the full variable domain: EAGVAQSPRYKIIEKRQSVAFWCNPISGHATLYWYQQILGQGPKLLIQFQNNGVVDDSQLPKDRFSAERLKGVDSTLKIQPAKLEDSAVYLCASSLGLAGQYNEQFFGPGTRLTVL.

The chain joins TRBV2 to TRBJ2-1, with 15 bases lining up with TRBD2. The CDR3 is made up of 16 amino acids. Germline-derived CDR1 and CDR2 are SNHLY and FYNNEI. The V and J ends lost 8 bases and 4 bases, in that order; junction bases with no gene match: 6. In DNA, the CDR3 is TGTGCCAGCGGGGGACTAGCGGGGGGTATATACAATGAGCAGTTCTTC. As protein: CASGGLAGGIYNEQFF.

The gene calls are TRBV7-6 and TRBJ2-3; TRBD2 matches 8 bases. The V and J ends lost 5 bases and 3 bases, in that order; junction bases with no gene match: 13. Germline CDR1 reads SGHVS; CDR2 reads FNYEAQ. The CDR3 contains 17 residues. The CDR3 DNA sequence: TGTGCCAGCAGCCCTCGGGGGGGGACCCAAGGGACAGATACGCAGTATTTT. It is translated as CASSPRGGTQGTDTQYF.

Worth noting for this clone: One end of the junction fails to match germline, which may point to a read error. Other nucleotide sequences from this sample produce the same CDR3. This chain joins TRBV28 and TRBJ1-3; 11 nucleotides match TRBD1. Germline lookup yields CDR1 MDHEN and CDR2 SYDVKM. The CDR3 is 14 residues long. CDR3 sequence reads: CASRTGGAGNTIYF. The CDR3, as DNA: TGCGCCAGTCGGACAGGGGGCGCTGGAAACACCATATATTTT.

A note on this clone: The same CDR3 also results from other DNA sequences found in this sample. Here the CDR3 reads CASRASGGYEQYF. CDR3 DNA sequence: TGTGCCAGCCGGGCCTCTGGGGGGTACGAGCAGTACTTC. The V call is TRBV6-1, the J call TRBJ2-7, with D possibly matching TRBD2 (6 bases). The CDR3 covers 13 residues. The V and J ends lost 8 bases and 4 bases respectively, with 15 bases between them. In germline, CDR1 is MNHNS, CDR2 SASEGT.

V is TRBV15 and J is TRBJ2-5, with 8 bases fitting TRBD2. This CDR3 comprises 16 residues. Germline CDR1 reads LNHNV; CDR2 reads YYDKDF (reference sequence). J was trimmed by 0 bases and V by 1 base; bases with no gene match: 4. As DNA, the CDR3 is TGTGCCACCAGCAGAGGGACGGGGGGGGACCAAGAGACCCAGTACTTC. Translation gives CATSRGTGGDQETQYF.

V is TRBV29-1 and J is TRBJ1-2; D might be TRBD1 (6 bases). Trimming took 7 bases from V and 2 from J, leaving 8 bases between them. Germline V lookup: CDR1 SQVTM, CDR2 ANQGSEA. The CDR3 contains 11 residues. The CDR3 loop is CSGGTNYGYTF. Here the CDR3 DNA reads TGCAGCGGTGGGACAAACTATGGCTACACCTTC.

The CDR3 region has the DNA TGTGCCTGGGGGACTAGCTCCTACGAGCAGTACTTC. It specifies CAWGTSSYEQYF. V gene TRBV30 combines with J gene TRBJ2-5, with TRBD2 matching over 8 bases. The J call could be wrong; TRBJ2-7 is a better fit for the DNA end. CDR3 length: 12 residues. From germline, CDR1 is GTSNPN and CDR2 SVGIG (reference sequence).

This clone was detected only once. The V gene is TRBV6-1, the J gene TRBJ2-1; TRBD1 might be the D (5 bases). Germline values: CDR1 MNHNS, CDR2 SASEGT. Trimming stripped 7 bases from V and 15 bases from J, with 16 bases between. The CDR3 extends over 11 amino acids. The CDR3: CASNGASGGFF. The DNA for the CDR3 is TGTGCCAGCAATGGGGCTTCCGGTGGGTTCTTC.

The rearrangement joins TRBV6-6 to TRBJ1-6, with a tentative D call TRBD1 (6 bases). V lost 0 bases and J 17 bases, leaving 17 bases between the germline ends. Looked up from germline, CDR1 is MNHNY and CDR2 is SVGAGI (reference sequence). This CDR3 region has 14 residues. This chain's CDR3 is CASSYSSDHRDFHF. The CDR3 DNA follows: TGTGCCAGCAGTTACTCCTCCGATCACAGGGATTTCCACTTT.

The chain combines TRBV5-1 with TRBJ2-2, with 8 positions matching TRBD2. The CDR3 totals 13 residues. The germline V gene encodes CDR1 SGHRS and CDR2 YFSETQ. Trimming removed 6 bases from V and 3 bases from J; junction bases left unmatched: 1. The CDR3 protein is CASKAGDTGELFF. In DNA form, the CDR3 reads TGCGCCAGCAAAGCGGGAGACACCGGGGAGCTGTTTTTT.

The V call is TRBV5-8, the J call TRBJ1-6; D gene ambiguous. V was clipped by 1 base and J by 5 bases, with 7 bases between them. The CDR3 totals 14 residues. Germline CDR1 and CDR2: SGHTS and YDEGEE. The CDR3 protein is CASSLKQNNSPLHF. The CDR3 nucleotides read TGTGCCAGCAGCTTGAAACAGAATAATTCACCCCTCCACTTT.

The rearrangement links TRBV27 to TRBJ1-5; D remains unclear. The V end lost 3 bases, the J end lost 5 bases, and 14 bases lay between the germline ends. Per the germline V gene, CDR1 is MNHEY and CDR2 is SMNVEV (reference sequence). CDR3 size: 15 residues. The CDR3 coding sequence is TGTGCCAGCAGTTTCTATTGGGGAGAGGATCAGCCCCAGCATTTT. Translation gives CASSFYWGEDQPQHF.

For this clone: The junction does not match germline at one end; this may be a read error. J is TRBJ1-1 and V is TRBV7-2; 8 bases map to TRBD1. This CDR3 has 15 residues. Germline V CDR1 and CDR2: SGHTA, FQGNSA. Here the CDR3 reads CASSLAGTGPTEAFF. For the CDR3, the DNA is TGTGCCAGCAGCCTAGCCGGGACAGGTCCTACTGAAGCTTTCTTT. Looking up the rest from reference TRBV7-2 and TRBJ1-1 gives the full variable domain: GAGVSQSPSNKVTEKGKDVELRCDPISGHTALYWYRQSLGQGLEFLIYFQGNSAPDKSGLPSDRFSAERTGGSVSTLTIQRTQQEDSAVYLCASSLAGTGPTEAFFGQGTRLTVV.

CDR3 region: CASSLGQGDNQPQHF. The CDR3 DNA sequence: TGCGCCAGCAGCTTGGGACAGGGGGATAATCAGCCCCAGCATTTT. The chain joins TRBV5-1 to TRBJ1-5, with TRBD1 matching 9 bases. V shed 0 bases, J shed 4 bases, and the junction held 2 bases outside the gene matches. CDR3 length: 15 amino acids. Germline values: CDR1 SGHRS, CDR2 YFSETQ.

The count of this clone is one. V and J are TRBV21-1 and TRBJ1-6; the table gives TRBD1 as D, unverified against the DNA. TRBV21-1 is tagged as a pseudogene. CDR3 length: 15 amino acids. The CDR3: CASSKGQGRNSPLHF. CDR3 DNA sequence: TGTGCCAGCAGCAAGGGACAGGGACGTAATTCACCCCTCCACTTT.

The chain couples TRBV2 to TRBJ2-7; tentatively, D is TRBD2 (6 bases). CDR3 size: 14 residues. The germline gives CDR1 SNHLY, CDR2 FYNNEI. Deletions cut 4 bases from V and 6 bases from J, with 16 bases between. CDR3 nucleotide sequence: TGTGCCAGCAGTGTGGGCACTAGCTCTCGCGAGCAGTACTTC. Encoded protein: CASSVGTSSREQYF.

The rearrangement joins TRBV5-6 to TRBJ2-3; 11 bases line up with TRBD1. The CDR3 has 16 amino acids. The germline gives CDR1 SGHDT, CDR2 YYEEEE. After removal of 4 bases from V and 3 bases from J, the junction contained 7 bases not matched to a gene. The CDR3 spells CASSPGQGALTDTQYF. Written as DNA, the CDR3 is TGTGCCAGCAGCCCCGGACAGGGGGCGCTGACAGATACGCAGTATTTT.

This clone was seen just once. The chain combines TRBV30 with TRBJ1-1; D possibly corresponds to TRBD1 (6 bases). The V gene's germline CDR1 is GTSNPN and CDR2 SVGIG (reference sequence). The CDR3 runs to 17 residues. V gave up 2 bases and J gave up 2 bases, with 21 bases separating them. CDR3 residues: CAWSRGGPGPVNTEAFF. The DNA of the CDR3 is TGTGCCTGGAGTAGAGGGGGACCGGGACCGGTTAACACTGAAGCTTTCTTT.

To note about this clone: Distinct nucleotide sequences in the sample also encode this CDR3. V is TRBV10-3 and J is TRBJ2-3, with 16 nucleotides matching TRBD2. With 6 bases clipped from V and 3 bases from J, the junction kept 3 bases outside the gene matches. This CDR3 has 16 residues. The germline V gene encodes CDR1 ENHRY and CDR2 SYGVKD. Written as DNA, the CDR3 is TGTGCCATCAGGCCGGGACTAGCGGGAGGGACAGATACGCAGTATTTT. Amino acids: CAIRPGLAGGTDTQYF.